The 29 T cell receptor beta chains in this list originate from one sample, sequenced in a study of blood T cell repertoires in COVID-19. TCRdb's table, derived via immunoSEQ multiplex PCR, lists solely in-frame clones and lacks some. The sample has 150,000 to 200,000 clones, less than 90% seen once. Material: peripheral blood. The receptors stem from a man in his fifties or sixties with acute or convalescent COVID-19.

The V call is TRBV20-1, the J call TRBJ1-3, with D perhaps TRBD1 (6 bases). Trimming took 3 bases from V and 7 from J, leaving 13 bases between them. Germline V gene sequence: CDR1 DFQATT, CDR2 SNEGSKA (reference sequence). The length of the CDR3 is 13 residues. The CDR3 protein is CSASQGRSNTIYF. The CDR3, as DNA: TGCAGTGCTAGTCAGGGGCGTAGCAACACCATATATTTT.

The rearrangement links TRBV3-1 (or the pseudogene TRBV3-2) to TRBJ1-2, with D uncertain. Germline V CDR1 and CDR2: LGHDT, YNNKEL (reference sequence). V was clipped by 5 bases and J by 8 bases, with 12 bases between them. This CDR3 is built from 12 residues. CDR3 in amino acids: CASSYTAGGYTF. The CDR3 DNA reads TGTGCCAGCAGCTATACCGCGGGAGGCTACACCTTC.

The chain employs TRBV10-3 and TRBJ1-2, with a weak D call TRBD1 (5 bases). The germline gives CDR1 ENHRY, CDR2 SYGVKD. V shed 4 bases and J shed 1 base, with 10 bases lying between them. The CDR3 sequence is 14 residues long. CDR3 residues: CAISGTGHNYGYTF. The CDR3 region has the DNA TGTGCCATCAGTGGAACAGGCCATAACTATGGCTACACCTTC.

The rearrangement uses TRBV7-9 and TRBJ2-2; 7 bases are shared with TRBD1. The germline CDR1 and CDR2 sequences are SEHNR and FQNEAQ (reference sequence). V was pared by 6 bases and J by 5 bases, with 9 bases of the junction left unmatched. There are 15 residues in the CDR3. The CDR3 loop reads CASRPSGQMTGELFF. The CDR3 DNA is TGTGCCAGCAGACCCTCGGGACAGATGACCGGGGAGCTGTTTTTT.

The chain employs TRBV5-1 and TRBJ1-1; 9 nucleotides align to TRBD1. The germline V gene has CDR1 SGHRS and CDR2 YFSETQ. The CDR3 runs 14 residues. J gave up 2 bases and V 4 bases, and 3 bases lay outside the gene matches. The CDR3 is CASSTTGGNTEAFF. The CDR3 nucleotides are TGCGCCAGCAGCACGACAGGGGGAAACACTGAAGCTTTCTTT.

The chain joins TRBV7-2 to TRBJ1-2, with 7 bases fitting TRBD1. Germline lookup yields CDR1 SGHTA and CDR2 FQGNSA. With V trimmed by 5 bases and J by 7 bases, 7 bases remained unmatched. The CDR3 runs 13 residues. The chain's CDR3 is CASSPDRFVGYTF. DNA for the CDR3: TGTGCCAGCAGCCCGGACAGGTTCGTTGGCTACACCTTC.

V and J are TRBV24-1 and TRBJ2-1; 12 nucleotides match TRBD2. CDR1 and CDR2 from the germline V gene are KGHDR and SFDVKD. The CDR3 covers 18 residues. V was clipped by 2 bases and J by 0 bases; unmatched bases: 4. CDR3 nucleotide sequence: TGTGCCACCAGTGATTATCTAGCGGGAGGGTCCTCCTACAATGAGCAGTTCTTC. This sequence encodes CATSDYLAGGSSYNEQFF.

The chain joins TRBV7-9 to TRBJ1-1, with D possibly TRBD1 on 6 matching bases. V gave up 5 bases and J gave up 1 base, with 20 bases separating them. Per germline, CDR1 SEHNR and CDR2 FQNEAQ (reference sequence). This CDR3 has 17 amino acids. The CDR3 sequence is CASSPLHPGVGNTEAFF. Here the CDR3 DNA reads TGTGCCAGCAGCCCCCTTCATCCAGGGGTGGGGAACACTGAAGCTTTCTTT.

The V and J genes are TRBV10-3 and TRBJ1-2, with D unresolved. Deletions cut 6 bases from V and 8 bases from J, with 16 bases between. The CDR3 runs to 13 residues. Germline values: CDR1 ENHRY, CDR2 SYGVKD. The CDR3 DNA sequence: TGTGCCATCAGCCACGAACTCCAAGAAGGCTACACCTTC. It codes for CAISHELQEGYTF.

V usage is TRBV6-2 or TRBV6-3 and J usage is TRBJ2-4; TRBD2 is a possible D gene (5 bases). The CDR3 extends over 13 amino acids. Germline loops: CDR1 MNHEY, CDR2 SVGEGT. V shed 4 bases and J shed 7 bases, with 11 bases lying between them. Written as DNA, the CDR3 is TGTGCCAGCAGTTCCTCCGGCGGGAACATTCAGTACTTC. Residues: CASSSSGGNIQYF.

The gene calls are TRBV7-9 and TRBJ1-5; no clear D. V was clipped by 3 bases and J by 5 bases, with 5 bases between them. Germline CDR1 SEHNR, CDR2 FQNEAQ (reference sequence). This CDR3 spans 12 amino acids. The CDR3 here is CASSFSDQPQHF. The CDR3 DNA follows: TGTGCCAGCAGCTTCTCGGATCAGCCCCAGCATTTT.

The J gene is TRBJ2-1, the V gene TRBV27; TRBD2 agrees at 7 bases. V lost 5 bases and J lost 1; bases outside the gene matches: 5. The V gene's germline CDR1 is MNHEY and CDR2 SMNVEV (reference sequence). The CDR3 runs to 15 residues. The CDR3: CASSDGGSSYNEQFF. The CDR3 DNA is TGTGCCAGCAGTGACGGGGGGTCTTCCTACAATGAGCAGTTCTTC.

The gene calls are TRBV2 and TRBJ1-2; D not certain. Germline V lookup: CDR1 SNHLY, CDR2 FYNNEI. This CDR3 is built from 13 residues. Trimming left V 10 bases short and J 3 bases short, with 15 bases between. The CDR3: CATVWAEHYGYTF. CDR3 nucleotides: TGTGCCACTGTATGGGCAGAACACTATGGCTACACCTTC.

This sequence joins TRBV19 and TRBJ1-4; D call uncertain. V was trimmed by 5 bases and J by 7 bases, leaving 17 bases between them. This CDR3 is 15 amino acids long. CDR1 is LNHDA, CDR2 SQIVND, per germline (reference sequence). The CDR3 here is CASSGVEEGGEKLFF. The CDR3 DNA follows: TGTGCCAGTAGTGGGGTCGAGGAAGGAGGTGAAAAACTGTTTTTT.

The chain combines TRBV7-2 with TRBJ1-1; D gene uncertain. Germline V gene data show CDR1 as SGHTA and CDR2 as FQGNSA. The V gene lost 2 bases and the J gene lost 1 base, with 8 bases spanning the gap. The CDR3 runs 14 residues. In DNA form, the CDR3 reads TGTGCCAGCAGCTTATTTTTGGCGAACACTGAAGCTTTCTTT. Its protein product is CASSLFLANTEAFF.

This chain connects TRBV7-2 to TRBJ1-6; TRBD1 matches at 7 bases. The CDR3 is 14 amino acids. The germline V gene has CDR1 SGHTA and CDR2 FQGNSA. The J segment lost 10 bases and the V segment lost 1 base, leaving 4 bases of the junction unmatched. This chain's CDR3 is CASSLDHRGSPLHF. As DNA, the CDR3 is TGTGCCAGCAGCTTAGATCACAGGGGATCACCCCTCCACTTT.

The rearrangement links TRBV2 to TRBJ1-2, with TRBD1 as a possible D gene (5 bases). Germline V gives CDR1 SNHLY, CDR2 FYNNEI. This CDR3 has 15 amino acids. V shed 3 bases and J shed 4 bases, with 15 bases lying between them. CDR3 loop: CASSDNGPGGYGYTF. The DNA for the CDR3 is TGTGCCAGCAGTGATAACGGGCCGGGGGGCTATGGCTACACCTTC.

The rearrangement joins TRBV21-1 to TRBJ2-1; the table calls TRBD1, which could not be checked here. TRBV21-1 is labeled a pseudogene. The CDR3 runs to 16 residues. The DNA for the CDR3 is TGTGCCAGCAGCACACCGCAGGGCAGGGGTTGGTATGAGCAGTTCTTC. It yields the protein CASSTPQGRGWYEQFF.

This chain connects TRBV5-6 to TRBJ2-7, with 7 bases fitting TRBD1. Trimming at V came to 4 bases and at J to 5 bases, leaving 6 bases not matched to a gene. CDR1 is SGHDT, CDR2 YYEEEE, per germline. This CDR3 contains 13 residues. The CDR3 DNA reads as TGTGCCAGCAGCCCGACAGGGTCCGACGAGCAGTACGTC. Translated: CASSPTGSDEQYV.

V gene TRBV29-1 combines with J gene TRBJ2-2; TRBD2 matches at 13 bases. The V and J ends lost 4 bases and 4 bases, in that order; junction bases with no gene match: 6. Germline V gives CDR1 SQVTM, CDR2 ANQGSEA. The CDR3 is 16 amino acids. For the CDR3, the DNA is TGCAGCGTTGGACTAGCGGGGGGCCGTACCACCGGGGAGCTGTTTTTT. Protein: CSVGLAGGRTTGELFF.

A single count supports this clone. The V and J genes are TRBV6-5 and TRBJ1-1, with 7 bases aligning to TRBD1. This CDR3 has 13 residues. The V gene end was trimmed by 4 bases and the J gene end by 11 bases; junction bases not matched to a gene: 10. CDR1 is MNHEY, CDR2 SVGAGI, per germline. As DNA, the CDR3 is TGTGCCAGCAGTTCCCAACAGGGGATGGTGGCTTTCTTT. Translating it yields CASSSQQGMVAFF.

Here the CDR3 reads CASSPSGDEQFF. In DNA form, the CDR3 reads TGTGCCAGCAGCCCTTCGGGAGATGAGCAGTTCTTC. The chain carries TRBV3-1 (or the pseudogene TRBV3-2) and TRBJ2-1; D is possibly TRBD2 (6 bases). The CDR3 is 12 residues long. Germline V gives CDR1 LGHDT, CDR2 YNNKEL (reference sequence). V gave up 4 bases and J gave up 8 bases, with 9 bases separating them.

The J gene is TRBJ1-6, the V gene TRBV5-1; 8 nucleotides align to TRBD1. Per germline, CDR1 SGHRS and CDR2 YFSETQ. V lost 0 bases and J lost 7; bases outside the gene matches: 6. This CDR3 spans 16 amino acids. The DNA of the CDR3 is TGCGCCAGCAGCTTGGGGAGGGGACAGGAGAATTCACCCCTCCACTTT. It is translated as CASSLGRGQENSPLHF. Drawing the rest from reference TRBV5-1 and TRBJ1-6, the complete variable domain is KAGVTQTPRYLIKTRGQQVTLSCSPISGHRSVSWYQQTPGQGLQFLFEYFSETQRNKGNFPGRFSGRQFSNSRSEMNVSTLELGDSALYLCASSLGRGQENSPLHFGNGTRLTVT.

This clone has a single count. The chain links TRBV5-1 to TRBJ2-5, with 8 bases lining up with TRBD2. The V segment lost 2 bases and the J segment 3 bases; nucleotides outside the gene matches: 12. The germline CDR1 and CDR2 sequences are SGHRS and YFSETQ. There are 17 residues in the CDR3. In DNA form, the CDR3 reads TGCGCCAGCAGCTTAGGAATCAAGCGGGGGCCCGAAGAGACCCAGTACTTC. Protein sequence: CASSLGIKRGPEETQYF. The full variable domain, its missing parts supplied by reference TRBV5-1 and TRBJ2-5, is KAGVTQTPRYLIKTRGQQVTLSCSPISGHRSVSWYQQTPGQGLQFLFEYFSETQRNKGNFPGRFSGRQFSNSRSEMNVSTLELGDSALYLCASSLGIKRGPEETQYFGPGTRLLVL.

The chain employs TRBV19 and TRBJ1-2; 8 nucleotides agree with TRBD1. The CDR3 length is 14 residues. In germline, CDR1 is LNHDA, CDR2 SQIVND (reference sequence). V lost 7 bases to trimming and J lost 0 bases; unmatched junction nucleotides: 4. In DNA form, the CDR3 reads TGTGCCAGTACCAAGACAGGGGCTAACTATGGCTACACCTTC. It specifies CASTKTGANYGYTF.

V is TRBV6-4 and J is TRBJ2-2; 9 bases line up with TRBD1. V shed 6 bases, J shed 3 bases, and the junction held 5 bases outside the gene matches. Germline CDR1 and CDR2: MRHNA and SNTAGT. This CDR3 is built from 15 residues. The CDR3 is CASSGGQGDTGELFF. The CDR3 DNA reads as TGTGCCAGCAGCGGGGGACAGGGCGACACCGGGGAGCTGTTTTTT.

This clone was observed a single time. J is TRBJ1-1 and V is TRBV10-3, with TRBD1 as a possible D gene (5 bases). Germline V gene lookup returns CDR1 ENHRY and CDR2 SYGVKD. The CDR3 runs to 11 residues. V was trimmed by 6 bases and J by 7 bases, leaving 9 bases between them. CDR3 DNA sequence: TGTGCCATCAGGTCGACAGATGAAGCTTTCTTT. Translating it yields CAIRSTDEAFF.

This chain connects TRBV15 to TRBJ2-3, with 12 bases matching TRBD1. Germline CDR1 LNHNV, CDR2 YYDKDF (reference sequence). CDR3 length: 18 amino acids. After removal of 1 base from V and 6 bases from J, the junction contained 11 bases not matched to a gene. As DNA, the CDR3 is TGTGCCACCAGCAGAGTTCCCCTTGGGACAGGGGGCTCGGATACGCAGTATTTT. Translated, it gives CATSRVPLGTGGSDTQYF.

The chain has TRBV7-8 and TRBJ2-5, with D possibly matching TRBD2 (5 bases). Germline V gives CDR1 SGHVS, CDR2 FQNEAQ. The V gene lost 4 bases and the J gene lost 2 bases, with 8 bases spanning the gap. The CDR3 extends over 13 amino acids. CDR3 sequence: CASSSDWQETQYF. In DNA form, the CDR3 reads TGTGCCAGCAGCTCGGACTGGCAAGAGACCCAGTACTTC. Together with reference TRBV7-8 and TRBJ2-5, the CDR3 gives the full variable domain: GAGVSQSPRYKVAKRGQDVALRCDPISGHVSLFWYQQALGQGPEFLTYFQNEAQLDKSGLPSDRFFAERPEGSVSTLKIQRTQQEDSAVYLCASSSDWQETQYFGPGTRLLVL.